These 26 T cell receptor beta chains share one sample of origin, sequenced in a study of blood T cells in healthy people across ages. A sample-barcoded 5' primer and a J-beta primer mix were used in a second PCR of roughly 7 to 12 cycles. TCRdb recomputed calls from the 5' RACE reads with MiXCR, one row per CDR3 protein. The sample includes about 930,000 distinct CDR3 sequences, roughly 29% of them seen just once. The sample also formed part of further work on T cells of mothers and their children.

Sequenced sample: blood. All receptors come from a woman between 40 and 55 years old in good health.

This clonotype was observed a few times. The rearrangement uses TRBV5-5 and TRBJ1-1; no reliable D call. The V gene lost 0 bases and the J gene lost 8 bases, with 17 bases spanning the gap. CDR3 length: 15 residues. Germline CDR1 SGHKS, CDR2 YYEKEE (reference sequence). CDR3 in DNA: TGTGCCAGCAGCTTGGCTCTCGTCGAGAGGGCGGAAGCTTTCTTT. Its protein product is CASSLALVERAEAFF.

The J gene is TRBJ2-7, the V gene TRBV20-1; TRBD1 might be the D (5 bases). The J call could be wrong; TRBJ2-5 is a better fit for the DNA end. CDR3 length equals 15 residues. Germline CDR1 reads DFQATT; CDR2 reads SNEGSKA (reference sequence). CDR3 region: CSAHYCGQAPGTQYF. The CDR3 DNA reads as TGCAGTGCCCATTACTGCGGACAAGCCCCCGGGACCCAGTACTTC.

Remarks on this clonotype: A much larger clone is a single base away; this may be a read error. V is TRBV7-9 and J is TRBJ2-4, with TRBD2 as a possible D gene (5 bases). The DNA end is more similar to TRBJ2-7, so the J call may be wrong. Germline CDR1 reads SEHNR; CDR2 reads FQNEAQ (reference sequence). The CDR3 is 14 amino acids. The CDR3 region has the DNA TGTGCCAGCAGCCGACGGAGGACGTACTACGAGCAGTACTTC. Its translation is CASSRRRTYYEQYF.

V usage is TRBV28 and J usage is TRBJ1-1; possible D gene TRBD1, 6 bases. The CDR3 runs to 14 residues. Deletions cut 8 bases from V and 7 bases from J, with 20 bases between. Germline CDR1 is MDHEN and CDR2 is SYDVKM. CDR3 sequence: CASGRTGPVREAFF. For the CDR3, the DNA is TGTGCCAGCGGTCGTACAGGGCCCGTTCGTGAAGCTTTCTTT.

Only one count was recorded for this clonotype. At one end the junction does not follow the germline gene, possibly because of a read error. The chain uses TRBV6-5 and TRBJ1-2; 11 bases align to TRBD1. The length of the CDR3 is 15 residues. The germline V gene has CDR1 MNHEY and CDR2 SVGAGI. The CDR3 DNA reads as TGTGCCAGCAGGGCCGGGACAGGGGGAATTTATGGCCACACCTTC. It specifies CASRAGTGGIYGHTF.

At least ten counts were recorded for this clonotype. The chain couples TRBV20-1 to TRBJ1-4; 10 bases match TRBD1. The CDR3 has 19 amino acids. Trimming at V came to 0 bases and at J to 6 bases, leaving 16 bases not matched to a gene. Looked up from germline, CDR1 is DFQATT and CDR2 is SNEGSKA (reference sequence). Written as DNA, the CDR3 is TGCAGTGCTAGAGATGGGTCTCGACAGGGGGCAATTAGGGATGAAAAACTGTTTTTT. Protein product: CSARDGSRQGAIRDEKLFF.

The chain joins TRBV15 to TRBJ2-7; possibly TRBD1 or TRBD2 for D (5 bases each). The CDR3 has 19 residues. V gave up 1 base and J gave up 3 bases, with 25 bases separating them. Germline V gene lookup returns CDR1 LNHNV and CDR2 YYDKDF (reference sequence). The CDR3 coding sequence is TGTGCCACCAGCAGAGGGAAGGACCTTTCCGGGACGGGGCTCTACGAGCAGTACTTC. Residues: CATSRGKDLSGTGLYEQYF.

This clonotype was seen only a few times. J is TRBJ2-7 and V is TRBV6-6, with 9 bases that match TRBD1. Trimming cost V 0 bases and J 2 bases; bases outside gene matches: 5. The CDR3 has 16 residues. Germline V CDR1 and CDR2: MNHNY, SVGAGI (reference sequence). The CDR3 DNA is TGTGCCAGCAGTTACTCGATATGGACAGGGGCCTACGAGCAGTACTTC. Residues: CASSYSIWTGAYEQYF.

The CDR3 coding sequence is TGTGCCAGCAGCTTCGCCGGGCCCGATACCACAGATACGCAGTATTTT. Its translation is CASSFAGPDTTDTQYF. This chain connects TRBV11-2 to TRBJ2-3, with D uncertain. V was trimmed by 3 bases and J by 2 bases, leaving 15 bases between them. This CDR3 is 16 amino acids long. The germline V gene has CDR1 SGHAT and CDR2 FQNNGV. The variable domain in full, completed from reference TRBV11-2 and TRBJ2-3, reads EAGVAQSPRYKIIEKRQSVAFWCNPISGHATLYWYQQILGQGPKLLIQFQNNGVVDDSQLPKDRFSAERLKGVDSTLKIQPAKLEDSAVYLCASSFAGPDTTDTQYFGPGTRLTVL.

The CDR3 coding sequence is TGTGCCACCAGTGAAGCGGCGGATGAAAAACTGTTTTTT. Protein: CATSEAADEKLFF. This rearrangement joins TRBV24-1 to TRBJ1-4; no clear D gene. The CDR3 spans 13 residues. V shed 4 bases and J shed 6 bases, with 8 bases lying between them. Germline CDR1 and CDR2: KGHDR and SFDVKD.

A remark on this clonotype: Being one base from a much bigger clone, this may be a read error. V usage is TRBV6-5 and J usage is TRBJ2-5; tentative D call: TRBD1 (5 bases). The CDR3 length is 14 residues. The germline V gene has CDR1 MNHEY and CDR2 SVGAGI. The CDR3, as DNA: TGTGCCAACAGTTACTCGACAGTCCAAGAGACCCAGTACTTC. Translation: CANSYSTVQETQYF.

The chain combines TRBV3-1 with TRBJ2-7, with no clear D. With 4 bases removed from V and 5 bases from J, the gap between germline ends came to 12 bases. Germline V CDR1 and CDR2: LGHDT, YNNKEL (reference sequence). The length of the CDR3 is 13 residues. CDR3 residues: CASSLQSRNEQYF. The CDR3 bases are TGTGCCAGCAGCCTCCAAAGTCGGAACGAGCAGTACTTC.

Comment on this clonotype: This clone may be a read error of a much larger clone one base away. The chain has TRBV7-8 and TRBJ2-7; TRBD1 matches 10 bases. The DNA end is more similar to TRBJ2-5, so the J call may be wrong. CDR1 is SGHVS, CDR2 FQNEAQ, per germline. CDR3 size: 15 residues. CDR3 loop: CASRLRQGAMKTQYF. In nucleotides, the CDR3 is TGTGCCAGCAGACTACGACAGGGGGCTATGAAGACCCAGTACTTC.

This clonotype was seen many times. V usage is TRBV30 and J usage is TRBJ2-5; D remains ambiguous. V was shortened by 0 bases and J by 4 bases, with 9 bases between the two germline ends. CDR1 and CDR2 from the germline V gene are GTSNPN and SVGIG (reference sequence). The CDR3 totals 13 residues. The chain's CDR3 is CAWSVPAVETQYF. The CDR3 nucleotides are TGTGCCTGGAGTGTACCGGCCGTAGAGACCCAGTACTTC. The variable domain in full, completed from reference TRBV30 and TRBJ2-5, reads SQTIHQWPATLVQPVGSPLSLECTVEGTSNPNLYWYRQAAGRGLQLLFYSVGIGQISSEVPQNLSASRPQDRQFILSSKKLLLSDSGFYLCAWSVPAVETQYFGPGTRLLVL.

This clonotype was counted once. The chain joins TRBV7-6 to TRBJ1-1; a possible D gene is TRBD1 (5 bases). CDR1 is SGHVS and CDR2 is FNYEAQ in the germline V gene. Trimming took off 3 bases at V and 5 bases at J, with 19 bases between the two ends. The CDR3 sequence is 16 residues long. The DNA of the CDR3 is TGTGCCAGCAGCTTTTACCAAGGGGCCCCGAGAACTGAAGCTTTCTTT. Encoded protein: CASSFYQGAPRTEAFF.

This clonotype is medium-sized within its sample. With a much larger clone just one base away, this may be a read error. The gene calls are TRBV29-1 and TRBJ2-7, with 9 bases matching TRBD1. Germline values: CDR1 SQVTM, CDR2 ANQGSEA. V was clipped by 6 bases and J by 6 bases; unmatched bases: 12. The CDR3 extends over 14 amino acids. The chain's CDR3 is CSVTGQGEGIEQYF. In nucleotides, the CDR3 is TGCAGCGTCACGGGACAGGGTGAGGGTATCGAGCAGTACTTC.

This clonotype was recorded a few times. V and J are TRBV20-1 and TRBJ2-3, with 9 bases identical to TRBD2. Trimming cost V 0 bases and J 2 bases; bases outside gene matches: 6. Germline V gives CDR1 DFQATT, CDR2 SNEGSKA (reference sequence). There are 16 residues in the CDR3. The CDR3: CSAREGLAGTTDTQYF. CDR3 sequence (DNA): TGCAGTGCTAGAGAAGGGCTAGCGGGGACCACAGATACGCAGTATTTT.

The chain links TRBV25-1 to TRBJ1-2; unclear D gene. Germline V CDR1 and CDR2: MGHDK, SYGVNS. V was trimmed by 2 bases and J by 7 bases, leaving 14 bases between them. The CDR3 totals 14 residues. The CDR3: CASSEPGNDCGYTF. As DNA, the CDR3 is TGTGCCAGCAGTGAACCTGGGAATGACTGTGGCTACACCTTC.

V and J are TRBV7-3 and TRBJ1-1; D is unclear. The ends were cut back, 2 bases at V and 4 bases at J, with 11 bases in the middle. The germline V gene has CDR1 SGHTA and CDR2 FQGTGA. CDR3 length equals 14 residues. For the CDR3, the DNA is TGTGCCAGCAGCTTAGGAATTGGTGGCACTGAAGCTTTCTTT. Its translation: CASSLGIGGTEAFF.

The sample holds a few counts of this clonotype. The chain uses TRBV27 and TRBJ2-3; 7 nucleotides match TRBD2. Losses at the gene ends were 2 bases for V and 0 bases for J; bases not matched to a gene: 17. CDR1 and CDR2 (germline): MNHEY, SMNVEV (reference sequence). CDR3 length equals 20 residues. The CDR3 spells CASSLRASGADTPSTDTQYF. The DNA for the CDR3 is TGTGCCAGCAGTTTACGGGCTAGCGGCGCTGATACACCGAGCACAGATACGCAGTATTTT.

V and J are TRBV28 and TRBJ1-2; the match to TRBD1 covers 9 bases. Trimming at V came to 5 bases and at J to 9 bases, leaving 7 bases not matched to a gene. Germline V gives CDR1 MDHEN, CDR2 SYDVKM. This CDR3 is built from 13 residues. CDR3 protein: CASSPTGGRSYTF. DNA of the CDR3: TGTGCCAGCAGTCCTACAGGGGGCAGGAGCTACACCTTC.

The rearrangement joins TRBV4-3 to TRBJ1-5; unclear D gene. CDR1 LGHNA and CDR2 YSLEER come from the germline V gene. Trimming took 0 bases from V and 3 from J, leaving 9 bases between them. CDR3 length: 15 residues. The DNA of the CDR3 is TGCGCCAGCAGCCAAGAAGTGCAGGTCAATCAGCCCCAGCATTTT. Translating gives CASSQEVQVNQPQHF.

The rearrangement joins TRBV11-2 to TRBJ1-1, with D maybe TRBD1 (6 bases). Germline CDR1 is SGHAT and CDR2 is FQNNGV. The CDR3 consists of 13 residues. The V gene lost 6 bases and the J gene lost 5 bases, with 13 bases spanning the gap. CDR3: CASRRGARTEAFF. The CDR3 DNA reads TGTGCCAGCAGACGGGGGGCGCGGACTGAAGCTTTCTTT.

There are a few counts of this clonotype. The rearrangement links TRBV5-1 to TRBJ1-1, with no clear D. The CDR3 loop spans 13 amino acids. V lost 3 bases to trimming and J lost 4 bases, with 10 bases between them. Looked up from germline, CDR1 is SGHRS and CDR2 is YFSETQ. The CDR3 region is CASSSTEGTEAFF. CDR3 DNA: TGCGCCAGCAGCTCCACAGAGGGCACTGAAGCTTTCTTT.

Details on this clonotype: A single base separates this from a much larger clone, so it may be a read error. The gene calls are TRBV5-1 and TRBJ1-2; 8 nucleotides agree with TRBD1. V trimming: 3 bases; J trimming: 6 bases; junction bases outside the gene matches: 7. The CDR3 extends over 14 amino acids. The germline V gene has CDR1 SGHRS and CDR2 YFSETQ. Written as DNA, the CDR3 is TGCGCCAGCAGCTGGGCGGACAGGGTAAATGGCTACACCTTC. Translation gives CASSWADRVNGYTF.

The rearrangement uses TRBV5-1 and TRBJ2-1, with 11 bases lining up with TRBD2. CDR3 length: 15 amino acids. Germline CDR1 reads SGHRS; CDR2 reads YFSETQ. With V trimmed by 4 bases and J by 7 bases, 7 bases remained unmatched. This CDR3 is CASSGLTSGANEQFF. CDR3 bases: TGCGCCAGCAGCGGTCTGACTAGCGGGGCAAATGAGCAGTTCTTC.